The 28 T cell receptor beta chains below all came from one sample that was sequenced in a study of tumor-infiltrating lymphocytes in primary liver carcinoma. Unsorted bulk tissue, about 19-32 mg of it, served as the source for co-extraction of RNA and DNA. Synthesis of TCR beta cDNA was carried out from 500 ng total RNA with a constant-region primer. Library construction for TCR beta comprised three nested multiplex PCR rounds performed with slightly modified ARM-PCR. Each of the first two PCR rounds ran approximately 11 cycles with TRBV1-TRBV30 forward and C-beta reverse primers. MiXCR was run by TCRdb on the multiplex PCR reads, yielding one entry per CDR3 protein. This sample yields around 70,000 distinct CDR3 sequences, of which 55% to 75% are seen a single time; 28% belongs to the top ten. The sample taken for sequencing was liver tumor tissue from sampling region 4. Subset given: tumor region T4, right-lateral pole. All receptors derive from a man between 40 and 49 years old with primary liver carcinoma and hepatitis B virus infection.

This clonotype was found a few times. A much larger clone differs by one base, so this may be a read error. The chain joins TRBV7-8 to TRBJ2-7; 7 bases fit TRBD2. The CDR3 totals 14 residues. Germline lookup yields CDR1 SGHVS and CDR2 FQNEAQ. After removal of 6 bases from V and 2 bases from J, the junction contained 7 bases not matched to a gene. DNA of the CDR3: TGTGCCAGCAGTCCCCCAGCGGGACCCTACGAGCAGTACTTC. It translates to CASSPPAGPYEQYF.

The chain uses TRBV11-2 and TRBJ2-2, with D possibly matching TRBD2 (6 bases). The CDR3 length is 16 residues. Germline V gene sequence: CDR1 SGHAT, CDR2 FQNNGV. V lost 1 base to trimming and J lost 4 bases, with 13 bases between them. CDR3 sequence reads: CASSLVTIGGTGELFF. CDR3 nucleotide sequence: TGTGCCAGCAGCTTAGTGACCATCGGGGGCACCGGGGAGCTGTTTTTT.

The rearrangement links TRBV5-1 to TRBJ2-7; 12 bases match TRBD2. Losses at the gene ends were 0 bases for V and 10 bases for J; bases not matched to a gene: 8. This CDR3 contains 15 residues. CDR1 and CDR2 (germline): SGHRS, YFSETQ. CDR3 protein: CASSLALTSGRRQYF. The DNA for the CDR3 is TGCGCCAGCAGCTTGGCCTTAACTAGCGGGAGGCGACAGTACTTC.

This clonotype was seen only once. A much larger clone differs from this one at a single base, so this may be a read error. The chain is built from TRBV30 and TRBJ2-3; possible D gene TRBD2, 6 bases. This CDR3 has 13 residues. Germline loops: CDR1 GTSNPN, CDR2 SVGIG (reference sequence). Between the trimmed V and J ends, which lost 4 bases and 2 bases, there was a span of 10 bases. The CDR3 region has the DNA TGTGCCTGGAATCGGAGGGTCACAGATACGCAGTATTTT. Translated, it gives CAWNRRVTDTQYF.

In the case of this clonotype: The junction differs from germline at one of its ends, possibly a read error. CDR3 amino acids: CAIKPGQDFNEQFF. In DNA form, the CDR3 reads TGTGCCATCAAACCGGGACAGGACTTCAATGAGCAATTCTTC. J is TRBJ2-1 and V is TRBV6-4, with 8 positions matching TRBD1. The CDR3 is made up of 14 amino acids. Per the germline V gene, CDR1 is MRHNA and CDR2 is SNTAGT.

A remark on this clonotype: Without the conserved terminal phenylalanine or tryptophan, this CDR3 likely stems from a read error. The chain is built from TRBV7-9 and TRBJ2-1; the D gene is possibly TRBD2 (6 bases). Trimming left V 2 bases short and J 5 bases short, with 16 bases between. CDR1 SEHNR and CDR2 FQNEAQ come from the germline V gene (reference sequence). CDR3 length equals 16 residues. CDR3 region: CASSLWGPAGDNEQFL. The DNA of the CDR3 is TGTGCCAGCAGCTTATGGGGACCAGCGGGCGACAATGAGCAGTTCCTC.

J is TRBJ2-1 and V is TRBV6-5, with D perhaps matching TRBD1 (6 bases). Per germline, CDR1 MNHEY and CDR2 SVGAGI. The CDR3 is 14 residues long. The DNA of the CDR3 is TGTACAAGCAGTTACTTGACAGGAACTAATGAGCAGTTCTTC. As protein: CTSSYLTGTNEQFF.

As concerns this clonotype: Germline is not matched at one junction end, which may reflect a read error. The CDR3 loop reads CSVAGTQDGSTIYF. CDR3 DNA: TGCAGCGTTGCTGGGACACAGGACGGAAGCACCATATATTTT. J is TRBJ1-3 and V is TRBV29-1; a weak D match, TRBD1 (6 bases). CDR1 SQVTM and CDR2 ANQGSEA come from the germline V gene. There are 14 residues in the CDR3.

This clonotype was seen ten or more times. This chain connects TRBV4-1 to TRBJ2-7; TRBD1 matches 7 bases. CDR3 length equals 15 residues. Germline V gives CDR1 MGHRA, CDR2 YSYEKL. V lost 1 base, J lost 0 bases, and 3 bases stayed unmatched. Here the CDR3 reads CASSQGGQISYEQYF. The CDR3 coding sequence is TGCGCCAGCAGCCAAGGGGGACAGATCTCCTACGAGCAGTACTTC.

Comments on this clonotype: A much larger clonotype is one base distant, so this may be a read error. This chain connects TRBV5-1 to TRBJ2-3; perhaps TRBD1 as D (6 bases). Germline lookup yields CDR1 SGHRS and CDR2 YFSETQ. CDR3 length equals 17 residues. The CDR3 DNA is TGCGTCAGCAGCTTAGCCGGGACAACGGACAGCACAGATACGCAGTATTTT. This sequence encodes CVSSLAGTTDSTDTQYF.

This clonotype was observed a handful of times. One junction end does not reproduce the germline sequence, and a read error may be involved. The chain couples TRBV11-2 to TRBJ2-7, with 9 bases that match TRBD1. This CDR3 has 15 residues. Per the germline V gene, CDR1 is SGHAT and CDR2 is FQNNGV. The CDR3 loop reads CASNSTGGRRYVQYF. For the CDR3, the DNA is TGTGCTAGCAACTCTACAGGGGGCCGGAGGTACGTGCAGTACTTC. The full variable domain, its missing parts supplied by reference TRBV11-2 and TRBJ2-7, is EAGVAQSPRYKIIEKRQSVAFWCNPISGHATLYWYQQILGQGPKLLIQFQNNGVVDDSQLPKDRFSAERLKGVDSTLKIQPAKLEDSAVYLCASNSTGGRRYVQYFGPGTRLTVT.

The CDR3 loop reads CASSWTGAQETQYF. The CDR3 nucleotides read TGTGCCAGCAGCTGGACAGGGGCCCAAGAGACCCAGTACTTC. This chain links TRBV9 with TRBJ2-5; 9 positions match TRBD1. Germline CDR1 is SGDLS and CDR2 is YYNGEE. There are 14 residues in the CDR3. V trimming: 4 bases; J trimming: 1 base; junction bases outside the gene matches: 2.

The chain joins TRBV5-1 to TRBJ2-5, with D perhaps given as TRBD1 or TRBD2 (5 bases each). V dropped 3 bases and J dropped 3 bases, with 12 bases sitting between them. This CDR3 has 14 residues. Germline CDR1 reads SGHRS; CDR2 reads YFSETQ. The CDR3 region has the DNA TGCGCCAGCAGCTGCAACTGGGGGAAAGAGACCCAGTACTTC. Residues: CASSCNWGKETQYF.

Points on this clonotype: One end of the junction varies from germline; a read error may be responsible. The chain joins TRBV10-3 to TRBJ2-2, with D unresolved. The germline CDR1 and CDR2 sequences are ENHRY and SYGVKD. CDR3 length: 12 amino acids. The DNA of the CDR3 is TGTGTCATCAGTGAGGACCCCAAGGAGCTGTTTTTT. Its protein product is CVISEDPKELFF.

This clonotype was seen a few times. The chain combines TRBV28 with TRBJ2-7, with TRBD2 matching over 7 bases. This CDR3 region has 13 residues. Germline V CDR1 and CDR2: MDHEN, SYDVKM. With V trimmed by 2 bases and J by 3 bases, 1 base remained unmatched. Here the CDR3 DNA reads TGTGCCAGCAGTTTACGGGGGGTCTACGAGCAGTACTTC. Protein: CASSLRGVYEQYF.

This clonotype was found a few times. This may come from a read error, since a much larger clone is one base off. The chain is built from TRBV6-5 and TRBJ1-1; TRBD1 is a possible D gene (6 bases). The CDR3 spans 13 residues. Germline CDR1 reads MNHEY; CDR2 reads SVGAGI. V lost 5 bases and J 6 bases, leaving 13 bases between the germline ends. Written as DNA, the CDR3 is TGTGCCAGCAGTAACTACAGGGACGCTGAAGCTTTCTTT. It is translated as CASSNYRDAEAFF.

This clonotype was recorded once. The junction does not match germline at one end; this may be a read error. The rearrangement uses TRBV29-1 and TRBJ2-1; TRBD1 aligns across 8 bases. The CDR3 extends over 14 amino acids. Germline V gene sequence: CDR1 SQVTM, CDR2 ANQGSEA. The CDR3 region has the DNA TGCAGCATTGTTGGACAGGGACCTTCCAATGAGCAGTCCTTC. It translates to CSIVGQGPSNEQSF.

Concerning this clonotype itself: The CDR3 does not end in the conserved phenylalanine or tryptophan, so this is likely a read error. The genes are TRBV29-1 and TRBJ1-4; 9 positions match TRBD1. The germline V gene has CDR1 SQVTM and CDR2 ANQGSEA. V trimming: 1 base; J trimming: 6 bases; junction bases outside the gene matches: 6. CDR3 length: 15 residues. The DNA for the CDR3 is TGCAGCGTTGAAGCCCTGGGACAGGGAGATGAAAAACTGTTTTTG. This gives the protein CSVEALGQGDEKLFL.

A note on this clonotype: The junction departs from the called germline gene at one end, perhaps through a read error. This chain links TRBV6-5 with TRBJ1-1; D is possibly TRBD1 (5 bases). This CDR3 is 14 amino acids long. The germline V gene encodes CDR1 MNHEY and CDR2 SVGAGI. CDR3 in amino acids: CASSNQGVRTEAFF. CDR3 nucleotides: TGTGCCAGCAGTAATCAGGGAGTGAGGACTGAGGCTTTCTTT.

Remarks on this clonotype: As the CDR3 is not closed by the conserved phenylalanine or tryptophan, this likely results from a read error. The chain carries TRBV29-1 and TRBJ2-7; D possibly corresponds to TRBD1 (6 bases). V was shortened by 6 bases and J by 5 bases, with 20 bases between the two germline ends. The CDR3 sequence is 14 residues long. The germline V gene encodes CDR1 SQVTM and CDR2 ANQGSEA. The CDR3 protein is CSVQCLQGPDEQYL. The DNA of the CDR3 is TGCAGCGTCCAATGCCTCCAGGGGCCCGACGAGCAGTACCTC.

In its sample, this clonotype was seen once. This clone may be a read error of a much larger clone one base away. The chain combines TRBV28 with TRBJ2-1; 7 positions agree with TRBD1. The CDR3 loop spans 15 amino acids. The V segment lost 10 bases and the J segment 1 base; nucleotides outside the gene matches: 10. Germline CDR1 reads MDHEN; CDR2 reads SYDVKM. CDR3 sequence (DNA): TGTGCCATCAGGTTAGGGGGCGGATCCTACAATGAGCAGTTCTTC. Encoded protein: CAIRLGGGSYNEQFF.

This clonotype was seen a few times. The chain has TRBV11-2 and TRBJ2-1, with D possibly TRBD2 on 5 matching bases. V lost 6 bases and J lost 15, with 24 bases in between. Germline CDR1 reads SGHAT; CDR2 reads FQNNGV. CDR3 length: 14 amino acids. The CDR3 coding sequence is TGTGCCAGCAGTTCTGCGGGCCCTGGGAATGGGCGGTTCTTC. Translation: CASSSAGPGNGRFF.

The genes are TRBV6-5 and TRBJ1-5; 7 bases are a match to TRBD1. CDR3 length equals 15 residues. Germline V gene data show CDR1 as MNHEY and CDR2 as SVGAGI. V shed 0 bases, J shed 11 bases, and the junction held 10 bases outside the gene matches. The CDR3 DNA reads TGTGCCAGCAGTTACTCGACAGGGTTTGACCAGTCCCAGCATTTT. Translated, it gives CASSYSTGFDQSQHF.

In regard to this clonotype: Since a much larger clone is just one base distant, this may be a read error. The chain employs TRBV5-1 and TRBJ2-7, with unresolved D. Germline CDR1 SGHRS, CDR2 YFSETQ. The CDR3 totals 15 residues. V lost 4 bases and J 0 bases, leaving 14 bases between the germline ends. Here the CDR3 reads CASSPDPLSSYEQYF. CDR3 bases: TGCGCCAGCAGCCCGGACCCGCTAAGCTCCTACGAGCAGTACTTC.

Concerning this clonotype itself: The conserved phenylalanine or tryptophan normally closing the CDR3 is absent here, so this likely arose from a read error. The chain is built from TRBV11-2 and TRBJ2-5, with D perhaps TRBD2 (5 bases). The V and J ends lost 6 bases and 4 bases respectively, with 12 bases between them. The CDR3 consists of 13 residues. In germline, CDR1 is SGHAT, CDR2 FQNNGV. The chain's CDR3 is CASSFSVGETQYS. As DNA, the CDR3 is TGTGCCAGCAGTTTTAGCGTAGGAGAGACCCAGTACTCC.

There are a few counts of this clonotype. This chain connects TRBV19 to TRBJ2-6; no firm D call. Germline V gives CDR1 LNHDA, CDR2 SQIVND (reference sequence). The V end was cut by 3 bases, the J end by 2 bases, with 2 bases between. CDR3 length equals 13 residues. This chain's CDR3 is CASSIAGANVLTF. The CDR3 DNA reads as TGTGCCAGTAGTATTGCTGGGGCCAACGTCCTGACTTTC.

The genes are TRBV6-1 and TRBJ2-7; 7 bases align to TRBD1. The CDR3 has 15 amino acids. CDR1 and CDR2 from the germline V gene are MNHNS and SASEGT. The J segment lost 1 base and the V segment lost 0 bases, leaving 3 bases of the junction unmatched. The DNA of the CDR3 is TGTGCCAGCAGTGAAGCCCTGGGACAGTCCTACGAGCAGTACTTC. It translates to CASSEALGQSYEQYF.

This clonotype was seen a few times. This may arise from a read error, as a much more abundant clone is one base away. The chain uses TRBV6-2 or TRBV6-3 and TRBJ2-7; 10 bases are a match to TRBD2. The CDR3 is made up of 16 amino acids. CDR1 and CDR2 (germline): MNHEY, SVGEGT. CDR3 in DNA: TGTGCCGGCAGTCACTATAGCGGGAGGACTGGCTACGAGCAGTACTTC. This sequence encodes CAGSHYSGRTGYEQYF.